Each of the 26 T cell receptor beta chains below was sequenced from the same sample in a study of blood T cell repertoires in COVID-19. Sequencing used immunoSEQ multiplex PCR; TCRdb keeps in-frame clones, though not all of them. The table has some 300,000 clones, around nine tenths seen once. The sample consisted of PBMCs or T cells enriched from blood (not recorded which). These receptors all stem from a woman aged 60 to 75 in a cohort exposed to, infected with or recovered from COVID-19 (not recorded which).

The rearrangement links TRBV6-1 to TRBJ2-7; D is perhaps TRBD2 (6 bases). Deletions cut 2 bases from V and 0 bases from J, with 11 bases between. CDR1 is MNHNS and CDR2 is SASEGT in the germline V gene. The CDR3 is made up of 15 amino acids. The CDR3, as DNA: TGTGCCAGCAGTGAACTTAGCGGTAGCTCCTACGAGCAGTACTTC. It specifies CASSELSGSSYEQYF.

The rearrangement joins TRBV5-1 to TRBJ1-1; 7 nucleotides align to TRBD1. This CDR3 has 15 amino acids. CDR1 and CDR2 (germline): SGHRS, YFSETQ. Trimming took 2 bases from V and 1 from J; bases not matched to a gene: 5. CDR3 sequence: CASSLNRGPNTEAFF. As DNA, the CDR3 is TGCGCCAGCAGCTTAAACAGGGGACCGAACACTGAAGCTTTCTTT.

This chain joins TRBV29-1 and TRBJ1-2, with D possibly matching TRBD1 (5 bases). CDR3 length: 14 amino acids. Germline CDR1 SQVTM, CDR2 ANQGSEA. Trimming removed 0 bases at V and 5 bases at J, with 13 bases between. The CDR3 protein is CSVEEGSRAYGYTF. The CDR3 DNA reads TGCAGCGTTGAAGAGGGTAGCAGGGCGTATGGCTACACCTTC.

The chain uses TRBV6-5 and TRBJ2-1; TRBD2 agrees at 11 bases. The germline V gene has CDR1 MNHEY and CDR2 SVGAGI. CDR3 length equals 13 residues. V lost 9 bases to trimming and J lost 7 bases; unmatched junction nucleotides: 5. Here the CDR3 DNA reads TGTGCCAGTGGGACTAGCGGACGAAATGAGCAGTTCTTC. As protein: CASGTSGRNEQFF.

The V call is TRBV20-1, the J call TRBJ2-1; maybe TRBD1 (5 bases). There are 11 residues in the CDR3. Between the trimmed V and J ends, which lost 6 bases and 4 bases, there was a span of 7 bases. The germline V gene encodes CDR1 DFQATT and CDR2 SNEGSKA (reference sequence). CDR3 coding DNA: TGCAGTGCCGCAGGGTACAATGAGCAGTTCTTC. The encoded protein is CSAAGYNEQFF.

V and J are TRBV30 and TRBJ1-5, with 12 bases matching TRBD1. V lost 1 base, J lost 5 bases, and 3 bases stayed unmatched. The CDR3 sequence is 15 residues long. Germline loops: CDR1 GTSNPN, CDR2 SVGIG (reference sequence). CDR3 in amino acids: CAWSAGTGGYQPQHF. The CDR3 bases are TGTGCCTGGAGTGCCGGGACAGGGGGCTATCAGCCCCAGCATTTT.

The chain uses TRBV7-9 and TRBJ1-3; 7 nucleotides align to TRBD1. Germline CDR1 is SEHNR and CDR2 is FQNEAQ (reference sequence). CDR3 length: 15 residues. V was pared by 5 bases and J by 0 bases, with 4 bases of the junction left unmatched. The chain's CDR3 is CASSRQGTSGNTIYF. Here the CDR3 DNA reads TGTGCCAGCAGCCGACAGGGTACCTCTGGAAACACCATATATTTT. Full variable domain (outside the CDR3, taken from reference TRBV7-9 and TRBJ1-3): DTGVSQNPRHKITKRGQNVTFRCDPISEHNRLYWYRQTLGQGPEFLTYFQNEAQLEKSRLLSDRFSAERPKGSFSTLEIQRTEQGDSAMYLCASSRQGTSGNTIYFGEGSWLTVV.

The V and J genes are TRBV4-2 and TRBJ2-3; D might be TRBD2 (6 bases). The germline gives CDR1 LGHNA, CDR2 YNFKEQ. Trimming took 1 base from V and 0 from J, leaving 11 bases between them. The CDR3 totals 16 residues. This CDR3 is CASSQGGTRSTDTQYF. The CDR3 DNA reads as TGTGCCAGCAGCCAAGGCGGGACCCGTAGCACAGATACGCAGTATTTT.

The gene calls are TRBV2 and TRBJ2-7, with D possibly matching TRBD2 (6 bases). The CDR3 extends over 13 amino acids. Trimming pared 7 bases from V and 3 bases from J, leaving 13 bases between. In germline, CDR1 is SNHLY, CDR2 FYNNEI. CDR3 nucleotide sequence: TGTGCCAGCAACGGGGGTACCAACTACGAGCAGTACTTC. The encoded protein is CASNGGTNYEQYF.

The chain recombines TRBV24-1 with TRBJ2-7, with D tentatively TRBD2 (7 bases). The CDR3 consists of 15 residues. V lost 5 bases and J lost 1, with 14 bases in between. Germline V CDR1 and CDR2: KGHDR, SFDVKD. CDR3 nucleotide sequence: TGTGCCACCAGTGTGGGAGAGGGGGGGTCCTACGAGCAGTACTTC. It translates to CATSVGEGGSYEQYF.

The chain has TRBV6-1 and TRBJ2-1; 7 nucleotides match TRBD1. V dropped 3 bases and J dropped 9; count of bases not matched to a gene: 20. This CDR3 is 18 amino acids long. The germline V gene has CDR1 MNHNS and CDR2 SASEGT. CDR3 sequence (DNA): TGTGCCAGCAGTGATAACAATCCAGGGCCAGGGGGATTTGGTGAGCAGTTCTTC. This encodes CASSDNNPGPGGFGEQFF.

The chain employs TRBV18 and TRBJ2-7, with 8 bases that match TRBD2. Trimming cost V 2 bases and J 2 bases; bases outside gene matches: 5. The CDR3 is 15 residues long. CDR1 KGHSH and CDR2 LQKENI come from the germline V gene. The CDR3 spells CASSPESGSPYEQYF. In DNA form, the CDR3 reads TGTGCCAGCTCACCAGAAAGCGGGAGTCCCTACGAGCAGTACTTC. The entire variable domain, with the rest obtained from reference TRBV18 and TRBJ2-7, is as follows: NAGVMQNPRHLVRRRGQEARLRCSPMKGHSHVYWYRQLPEEGLKFMVYLQKENIIDESGMPKERFSAEFPKEGPSILRIQQVVRGDSAAYFCASSPESGSPYEQYFGPGTRLTVT.

The rearrangement joins TRBV11-2 to TRBJ1-5, with a tentative D call TRBD1 (5 bases). The CDR3 runs to 13 residues. Germline V CDR1 and CDR2: SGHAT, FQNNGV. The V end was cut by 5 bases, the J end by 2 bases, with 7 bases between. CDR3 residues: CASSAGRNQPQHF. CDR3 nucleotide sequence: TGTGCCAGCAGCGCGGGGCGCAATCAGCCCCAGCATTTT.

V and J are TRBV7-9 and TRBJ2-5; 7 bases agree with TRBD1. This CDR3 is 15 amino acids long. Germline CDR1 is SEHNR and CDR2 is FQNEAQ (reference sequence). Trimming took 5 bases from V and 6 from J; bases not matched to a gene: 12. The CDR3 nucleotides are TGTGCCAGCAGCCCCCGGATAGGGGGCGATAAGACCCAGTACTTC. Translation: CASSPRIGGDKTQYF.

This chain uses TRBV12-5 with TRBJ1-2; tentatively, D is TRBD1 (6 bases). The germline V gene has CDR1 LGHNT and CDR2 FRNRAP. Trimming removed 6 bases from V and 5 bases from J, with 25 bases in between. CDR3 length equals 17 residues. CDR3 sequence reads: CASGPGGPETGLYGYTF. As DNA, the CDR3 is TGTGCTAGTGGCCCGGGGGGTCCCGAGACAGGTCTATATGGCTACACCTTC.

This clone was observed a handful of times. The chain employs TRBV6-5 and TRBJ1-2, with 8 bases fitting TRBD1. The germline V gene encodes CDR1 MNHEY and CDR2 SVGAGI. The CDR3 runs to 15 residues. V lost 6 bases and J lost 3; bases outside the gene matches: 9. The CDR3 DNA follows: TGTGCCAGCAGGTCAACAGGGGGAACAGACTATGGCTACACCTTC. It translates to CASRSTGGTDYGYTF.

This clone was observed once. The chain combines TRBV6-5 with TRBJ2-2, with TRBD1 matching over 9 bases. The J segment lost 6 bases and the V segment lost 7 bases, leaving 9 bases of the junction unmatched. Germline values: CDR1 MNHEY, CDR2 SVGAGI. The length of the CDR3 is 15 residues. The chain's CDR3 is CASTQDRGIAGELFF. In DNA form, the CDR3 reads TGTGCCAGCACTCAAGACAGGGGGATAGCCGGGGAGCTGTTTTTT.

This sequence joins TRBV27 and TRBJ1-1; 12 nucleotides line up with TRBD1. V lost 3 bases and J lost 5; bases outside the gene matches: 16. Germline loops: CDR1 MNHEY, CDR2 SMNVEV (reference sequence). This CDR3 has 19 amino acids. The CDR3 DNA follows: TGTGCCAGCAGTTTCTTCTTACCCCGGGACAGGGGGCGGGAAACTGAAGCTTTCTTT. This sequence encodes CASSFFLPRDRGRETEAFF.

This clone was counted a single time. The chain recombines TRBV5-1 with TRBJ2-1; 8 nucleotides match TRBD2. V lost 3 bases to trimming and J lost 8 bases; unmatched junction nucleotides: 4. The CDR3 has 13 amino acids. Per germline, CDR1 SGHRS and CDR2 YFSETQ. The CDR3 DNA reads TGCGCCAGCAGCTGGACTAGCTCCCATGAGCAGTTCTTC. Translation gives CASSWTSSHEQFF.

The V gene is TRBV11-3, the J gene TRBJ2-7; 9 nucleotides line up with TRBD2. With V trimmed by 2 bases and J by 6 bases, 5 bases remained unmatched. The CDR3 runs to 14 residues. Germline V gene sequence: CDR1 SGHNT, CDR2 YENEEA. The CDR3 protein is CASSLRGLASEQYF. DNA of the CDR3: TGTGCCAGCAGCTTAAGGGGACTAGCCAGCGAGCAGTACTTC. The full variable domain, in which reference TRBV11-3 and TRBJ2-7 provide the parts outside the CDR3, is EAGVVQSPRYKIIEKKQPVAFWCNPISGHNTLYWYLQNLGQGPELLIRYENEEAVDDSQLPKDRFSAERLKGVDSTLKIQPAELGDSAVYLCASSLRGLASEQYFGPGTRLTVT.

This chain uses TRBV30 with TRBJ1-5, with 8 bases matching TRBD1. Germline CDR1 GTSNPN, CDR2 SVGIG (reference sequence). The ends lost 2 bases at V and 1 base at J; junction bases unmatched: 4. There are 15 residues in the CDR3. CDR3 region: CAWSLTGGSNQPQHF. The DNA for the CDR3 is TGTGCCTGGAGTTTAACAGGGGGAAGCAATCAGCCCCAGCATTTT.

The chain is built from TRBV18 and TRBJ1-6, with TRBD1 matching over 7 bases. After removal of 4 bases from V and 9 bases from J, the junction contained 9 bases not matched to a gene. Germline CDR1 and CDR2: KGHSH and LQKENI. This CDR3 is built from 15 residues. The CDR3 nucleotides read TGTGCCAGCTCACAAACAGGGGACTCCCTTTCACCCCTCCACTTT. As protein: CASSQTGDSLSPLHF.

The J gene is TRBJ1-2, the V gene TRBV12-3 or TRBV12-4; 7 nucleotides agree with TRBD1. The CDR3 runs to 12 residues. V lost 4 bases and J lost 7; bases outside the gene matches: 3. CDR3 nucleotide sequence: TGTGCCAGCAGTTCCGGGACAGCTGGCTACACCTTC. It is translated as CASSSGTAGYTF.

The rearrangement uses TRBV11-2 and TRBJ1-1; possibly TRBD1 for D (6 bases). The germline gives CDR1 SGHAT, CDR2 FQNNGV. Trimming removed 2 bases at V and 4 bases at J, with 14 bases between. This CDR3 has 15 residues. The chain's CDR3 is CASSLTDSGATEAFF. In DNA, the CDR3 is TGTGCCAGCAGCTTAACGGACAGCGGGGCCACTGAAGCTTTCTTT.

Details on this clone: Other DNA sequences in the same sample also yield this CDR3. The gene calls are TRBV3-1 (or the pseudogene TRBV3-2) and TRBJ2-1, with D unclear. The CDR3 contains 13 residues. Germline CDR1 is LGHDT and CDR2 is YNNKEL (reference sequence). V dropped 1 base and J dropped 7 bases, with 8 bases sitting between them. The CDR3 region is CASSQGPRNEQFF. CDR3 nucleotides: TGTGCCAGCAGCCAAGGCCCCCGGAATGAGCAGTTCTTC.

The CDR3 nucleotides are TGTGCCAGCAGCCGAACCCAAGCGGGAGGGCCGGAGACCCAGTACTTC. Translating it yields CASSRTQAGGPETQYF. The rearrangement joins TRBV11-2 to TRBJ2-5; TRBD2 aligns across 10 bases. Germline V gene sequence: CDR1 SGHAT, CDR2 FQNNGV. The CDR3 has 16 residues. With V trimmed by 5 bases and J by 5 bases, 11 bases remained unmatched.